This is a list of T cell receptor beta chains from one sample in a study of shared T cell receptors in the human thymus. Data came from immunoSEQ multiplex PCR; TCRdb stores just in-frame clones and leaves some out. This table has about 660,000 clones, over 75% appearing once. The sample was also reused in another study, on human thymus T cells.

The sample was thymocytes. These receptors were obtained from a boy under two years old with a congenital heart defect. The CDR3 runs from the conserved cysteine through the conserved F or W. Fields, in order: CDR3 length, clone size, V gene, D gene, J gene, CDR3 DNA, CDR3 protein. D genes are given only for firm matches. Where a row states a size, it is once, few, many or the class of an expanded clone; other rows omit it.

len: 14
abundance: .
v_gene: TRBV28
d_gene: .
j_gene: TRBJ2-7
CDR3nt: TGTGCCAGCAGTTTCCCGGGTTCTTCCTACGAGCAGTACTTC
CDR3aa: CASSFPGSSYEQYF

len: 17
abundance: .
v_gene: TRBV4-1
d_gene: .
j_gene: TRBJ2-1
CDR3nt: TGCGCCAGCAGCCAAGAGGGCCGACAGAACTCCTACAATGAGCAGTTCTTC
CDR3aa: CASSQEGRQNSYNEQFF

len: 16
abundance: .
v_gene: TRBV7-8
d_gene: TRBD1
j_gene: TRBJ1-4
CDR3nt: TGTGCCAGCAGCCCACCTGGGGGACAGGGGTATGAAAAACTGTTTTTT
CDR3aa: CASSPPGGQGYEKLFF

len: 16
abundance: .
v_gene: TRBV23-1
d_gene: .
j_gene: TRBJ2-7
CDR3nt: TGCGCCAGCAGTCAAGTTAACTGGGACGGGAGCTACGAGCAGTACTTC
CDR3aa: CASSQVNWDGSYEQYF

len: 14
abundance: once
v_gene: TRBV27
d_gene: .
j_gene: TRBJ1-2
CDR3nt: TGTGCCAGCAGGAGCCTGACAGATCTCCTGGGCTACACCTTC
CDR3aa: CASRSLTDLLGYTF

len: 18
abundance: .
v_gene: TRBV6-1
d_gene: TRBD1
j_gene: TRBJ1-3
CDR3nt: TGTGCCAGCAGTGGCCGGGACAGGATTAGTTTTTCTGGAAACACCATATATTTT
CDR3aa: CASSGRDRISFSGNTIYF

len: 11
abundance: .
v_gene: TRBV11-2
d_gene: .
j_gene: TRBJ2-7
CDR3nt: TGTGCCAGCAGCACAGACAGTTCTGAGTACTTC
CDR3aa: CASSTDSSEYF

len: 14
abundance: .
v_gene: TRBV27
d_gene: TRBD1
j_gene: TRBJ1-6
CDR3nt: TGTGCCACGAGGGGACAGGCCAATTATTCACCCCTCCACTTT
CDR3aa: CATRGQANYSPLHF

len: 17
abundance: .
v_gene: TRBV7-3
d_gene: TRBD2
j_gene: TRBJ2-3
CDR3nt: TGTGCCAGCAGCTTAACTGACGCTAGCGGGAGCACAGATACGCAGTATTTT
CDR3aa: CASSLTDASGSTDTQYF

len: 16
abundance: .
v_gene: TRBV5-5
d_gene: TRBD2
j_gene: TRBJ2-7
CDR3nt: TGTGCCAGCAGCCCTGGGACTAGCGGGAACTCCTACGAGCAGTACTTC
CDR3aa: CASSPGTSGNSYEQYF

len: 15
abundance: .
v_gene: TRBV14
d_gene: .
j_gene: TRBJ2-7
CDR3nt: TGTGCCAGCAGCCAAGGGAACTGGGAGGACTACGAGCAGTACTTC
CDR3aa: CASSQGNWEDYEQYF

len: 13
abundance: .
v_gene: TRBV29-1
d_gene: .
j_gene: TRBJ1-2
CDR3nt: TGCAGCGTTGGTAGTCAGGGTTTTGGGGGCTACACCTTC
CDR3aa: CSVGSQGFGGYTF

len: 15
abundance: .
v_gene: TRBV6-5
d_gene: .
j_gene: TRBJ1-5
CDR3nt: TGTGCCAGCTCGGGGGGCTACCCTAGCAATCAGCCCCAGCATTTT
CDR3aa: CASSGGYPSNQPQHF

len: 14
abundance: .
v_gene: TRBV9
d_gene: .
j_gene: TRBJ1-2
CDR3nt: TGTGCCAGCAGCCCACGCCGGGTGAGAGGTGGCTACACCTTC
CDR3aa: CASSPRRVRGGYTF

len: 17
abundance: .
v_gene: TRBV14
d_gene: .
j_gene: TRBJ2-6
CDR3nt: TGTGCCAGCAGCCAAGATGGAAGGACTGGTAGGGCCAACGTCCTGACTTTC
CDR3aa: CASSQDGRTGRANVLTF

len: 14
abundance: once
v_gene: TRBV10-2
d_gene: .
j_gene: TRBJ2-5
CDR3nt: TGCGCCAGCAGTGTGGCGGCGGGACAAGAGACCCAGTACTTC
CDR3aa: CASSVAAGQETQYF

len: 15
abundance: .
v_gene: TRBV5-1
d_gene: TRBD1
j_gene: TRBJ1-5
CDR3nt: TGCGCCAGCAGCTTGTCAGGGGGCGGTAATCAGCCCCAGCATTTT
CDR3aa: CASSLSGGGNQPQHF

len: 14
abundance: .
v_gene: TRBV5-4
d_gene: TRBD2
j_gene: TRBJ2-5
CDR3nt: TGTGCCAGCAGCTTTCGGACTAGCGAAGAGACCCAGTACTTC
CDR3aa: CASSFRTSEETQYF

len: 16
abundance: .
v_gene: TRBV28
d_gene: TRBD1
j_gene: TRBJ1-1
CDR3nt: TGTGCCAGCAGTTCCCAGACAGGGGCGGAGAACACTGAAGCTTTCTTT
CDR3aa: CASSSQTGAENTEAFF

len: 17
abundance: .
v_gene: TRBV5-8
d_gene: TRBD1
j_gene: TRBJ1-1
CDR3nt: TGTGCCAGCAGCATGGACAGGGGGAAGCTTCTGGGGACTGAAGCTTTCTTT
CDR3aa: CASSMDRGKLLGTEAFF

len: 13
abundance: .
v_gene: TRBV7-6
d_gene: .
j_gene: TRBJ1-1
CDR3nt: TGTGCCAGCAGCCTGCAGGGTGTCACTGAAGCTTTCTTT
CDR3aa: CASSLQGVTEAFF

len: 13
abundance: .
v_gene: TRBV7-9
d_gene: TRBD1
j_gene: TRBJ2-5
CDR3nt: TGTGCCAGCAGCAACCGACAGGGCGAGACCCAGTACTTC
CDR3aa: CASSNRQGETQYF

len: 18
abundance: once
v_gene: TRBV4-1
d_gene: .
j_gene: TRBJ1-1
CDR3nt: TGCGCCAGCAGCCCACCTGGTAGACCGGACGGGAGGAACACTGAAGCTTTCTTT
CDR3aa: CASSPPGRPDGRNTEAFF

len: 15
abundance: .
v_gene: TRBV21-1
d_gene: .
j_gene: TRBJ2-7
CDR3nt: TGTGCCAGCAGCATAGCCGGGACAGGTGCGCGCGAGCAGTACTTC
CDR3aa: CASSIAGTGAREQYF

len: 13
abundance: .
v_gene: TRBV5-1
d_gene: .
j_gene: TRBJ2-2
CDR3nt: TGCGCCAGCAGCCTCAGTGTCACCGGGGAGCTGTTTTTT
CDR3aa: CASSLSVTGELFF

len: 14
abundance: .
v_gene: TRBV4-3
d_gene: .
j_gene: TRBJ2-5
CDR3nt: TGCGCCAGCAGCCAAGGGACTACCCTGGGGACCCAGTACTTC
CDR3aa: CASSQGTTLGTQYF

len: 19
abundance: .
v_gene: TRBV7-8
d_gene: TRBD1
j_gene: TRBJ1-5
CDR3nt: TGTGCCACCTCTTTAGGGGGTGGTGACAGGGCTTGGAGTAATCAGCCCCAGCATTTT
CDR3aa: CATSLGGGDRAWSNQPQHF

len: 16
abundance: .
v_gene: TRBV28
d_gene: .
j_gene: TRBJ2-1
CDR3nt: TGTGCCAGCAATGTGGCGGGGACAACTAGCGCGAATGAGCAGTTCTTC
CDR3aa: CASNVAGTTSANEQFF

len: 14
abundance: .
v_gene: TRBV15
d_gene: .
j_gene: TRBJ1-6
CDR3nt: TGTGCCACCAGCAGTCGGAGGGTTGGATCACCCCTCCACTTT
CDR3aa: CATSSRRVGSPLHF

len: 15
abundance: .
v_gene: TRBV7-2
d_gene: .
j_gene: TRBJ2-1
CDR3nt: TGTGCCAGCAGCTTAGCGCCCAGCAGGGGTGGCGAGCAGTTCTTC
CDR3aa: CASSLAPSRGGEQFF

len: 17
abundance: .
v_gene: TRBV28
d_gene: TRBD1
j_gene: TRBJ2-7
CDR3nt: TGTGCCAGCAGCCTTCTACGGGTGGGACAGGGGATCTACGAGCAGTACTTC
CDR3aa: CASSLLRVGQGIYEQYF

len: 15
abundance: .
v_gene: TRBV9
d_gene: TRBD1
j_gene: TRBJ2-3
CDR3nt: TGTGCCAGCAGCCCAGGACAGGGGGCTAGTTATACGCAGTATTTT
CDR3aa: CASSPGQGASYTQYF